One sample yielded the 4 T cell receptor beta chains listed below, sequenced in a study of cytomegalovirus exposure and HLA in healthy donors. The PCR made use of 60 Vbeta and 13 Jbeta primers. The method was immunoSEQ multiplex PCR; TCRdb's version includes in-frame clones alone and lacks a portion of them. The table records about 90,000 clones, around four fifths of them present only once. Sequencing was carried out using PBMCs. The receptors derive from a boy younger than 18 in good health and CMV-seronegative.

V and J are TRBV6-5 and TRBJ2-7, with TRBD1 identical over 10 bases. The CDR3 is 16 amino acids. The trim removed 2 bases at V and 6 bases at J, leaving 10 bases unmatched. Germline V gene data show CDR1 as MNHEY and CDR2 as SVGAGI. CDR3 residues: CASSYEVGDRGGEQYF. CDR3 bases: TGTGCCAGCAGTTACGAAGTGGGGGACAGGGGAGGCGAGCAGTACTTC.

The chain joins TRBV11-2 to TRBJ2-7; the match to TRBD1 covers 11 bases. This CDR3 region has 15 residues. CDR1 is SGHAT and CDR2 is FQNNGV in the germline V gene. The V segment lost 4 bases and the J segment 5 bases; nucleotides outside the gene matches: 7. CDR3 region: CASSYGQGAIDEQYF. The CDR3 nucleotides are TGTGCCAGCAGCTACGGACAGGGGGCCATCGACGAGCAGTACTTC.

CDR3 loop: CASSLDQGPQPQHF. CDR3 DNA: TGTGCCAGCAGCTTAGATCAGGGTCCTCAGCCCCAGCATTTT. This chain joins TRBV7-9 and TRBJ1-5; perhaps TRBD1 as D (5 bases). The germline V gene encodes CDR1 SEHNR and CDR2 FQNEAQ (reference sequence). CDR3 length: 14 residues. The V end was cut by 1 base, the J end by 6 bases, with 10 bases between.

The CDR3 nucleotides read TGTGCCATAAGGGACAGAAAGTTGAAACTGTTTTTT. Amino acids: CAIRDRKLKLFF. The V call is TRBV7-8, the J call TRBJ1-4; 7 bases map to TRBD1. The germline V gene has CDR1 SGHVS and CDR2 FQNEAQ. The CDR3 covers 12 residues. V lost 10 bases, J lost 11 bases, and 10 bases stayed unmatched.